This TCR beta chain is from a study of identical twins. In this sample, this clonotype turned up a few times. Template switching introduced a universal primer site, and the cDNA bore unique molecular identifiers. TCRdb passed the 5' RACE reads through MiXCR, listing each CDR3 protein once. The sample carries roughly 750,000 distinct CDR3 sequences, less than 25% recorded once. The ends were cut back, 0 bases at V and 3 bases at J, with 14 bases in the middle. Germline values: CDR1 SGDLS, CDR2 YYNGEE. The CDR3 loop spans 16 amino acids. The sample was also linked to a second study, of T cells expressing NK-cell markers. That source notes: Roughly 1.0-8% of CD8+ T cells in more than 5 donors belonged to dominant NKG2C+ clonotypes. Once again these clonotypes came out on top in the CD3+CD56-NKG2C+ fraction of a few donors.

The sample taken for sequencing was PBMCs. This receptor was identified in a woman aged 18-35 years in good health. The chain joins TRBV9 to TRBJ2-3; D assignment may be TRBD1 or TRBD2 (5 bases each). CDR3 in amino acids: CASSVDLGDVTDTQYF. DNA for the CDR3: TGTGCCAGCAGCGTAGATCTGGGGGATGTTACAGATACGCAGTATTTT.